This T cell receptor beta chain was sequenced in a study of response to subunit inactivated influenza vaccine. Study-level points and caveats: Authors proposed each seasonal influenza vaccination draws in few new T cells.

TCRdb redid the calling of the RT-PCR reads with MiXCR, one entry per CDR3 protein. The table records hundreds of thousands of distinct CDR3 sequences, approximately 15% of them present only once. Of note for this clonotype: Its target is unknown.

The CDR3 is made up of 17 amino acids. CDR1 MNHEY and CDR2 SMNVEV come from the germline V gene (reference sequence). V gave up 2 bases and J gave up 2 bases, with 13 bases separating them. J is TRBJ1-6 and V is TRBV27; TRBD1 is a possible D gene (5 bases). The sequenced sample was PBMCs from blood, obtained approximately 15 days before vaccination. The receptor was derived from a man aged 50 to 60 who received an inactivated influenza vaccine. CDR3 DNA sequence: TGTGCCAGCAGTTTACTGGACACTGGTCCCTATAATTCACCCCTCCACTTT. Its translation is CASSLLDTGPYNSPLHF.